One and the same sample provided the 30 T cell receptor beta chains below, sequenced in a study of blood T cell repertoires in COVID-19 (TCRdb year 2020). The receptor library was made with the immunoSEQ multiplex PCR assay. TCRdb stores this immuneACCESS table with in-frame sequences only. Part of the clones is absent; in the studies checked, under half of the shortfall reflects unresolved V genes, and no reason is known for the rest. This sample has about 350,000 clones in its table, and roughly 87% of those were observed once. Jointly, the top ten make up more than 1% of the sample. The sequencing input was PBMCs or T cells enriched from blood (not recorded which). The receptors were gathered from a young woman who had recovered from COVID-19.

The chain links TRBV7-6 to TRBJ2-3, with 7 bases identical to TRBD2. The CDR3 has 13 residues. CDR1 and CDR2 from the germline V gene are SGHVS and FNYEAQ. V lost 3 bases to trimming and J lost 5 bases; unmatched junction nucleotides: 2. The DNA of the CDR3 is TGTGCCAGCAGCTTGGGGGAGGGAGATACGCAGTATTTT. This translates into CASSLGEGDTQYF.

This chain connects TRBV5-1 to TRBJ2-3, with D possibly TRBD2 on 6 matching bases. Germline CDR1 SGHRS, CDR2 YFSETQ. The CDR3 loop spans 16 amino acids. V lost 4 bases to trimming and J lost 3 bases, with 18 bases between them. CDR3 sequence: CASSPLAATLTDTQYF. In DNA, the CDR3 is TGCGCCAGCAGCCCCTTAGCGGCTACTCTAACAGATACGCAGTATTTT. Filled out from reference TRBV5-1 and TRBJ2-3, the complete variable domain reads KAGVTQTPRYLIKTRGQQVTLSCSPISGHRSVSWYQQTPGQGLQFLFEYFSETQRNKGNFPGRFSGRQFSNSRSEMNVSTLELGDSALYLCASSPLAATLTDTQYFGPGTRLTVL.

The chain carries TRBV5-1 and TRBJ2-5; the D gene is possibly TRBD2 (7 bases). V lost 7 bases to trimming and J lost 1 base, with 17 bases between them. Germline-derived CDR1 and CDR2 are SGHRS and YFSETQ. The CDR3 has 15 amino acids. The chain's CDR3 is CASSGRGAGQETQYF. CDR3 sequence (DNA): TGCGCCAGCTCTGGGAGGGGGGCCGGCCAAGAGACCCAGTACTTC.

V and J are TRBV6-1 and TRBJ1-5, with D possibly TRBD1 on 5 matching bases. From germline, CDR1 is MNHNS and CDR2 SASEGT. The CDR3 is 15 amino acids. The V end lost 1 base, the J end lost 6 bases, and 13 bases lay between the germline ends. CDR3 sequence reads: CASSEGGGDGQPQHF. CDR3 nucleotides: TGTGCCAGCAGTGAAGGGGGAGGGGATGGTCAGCCCCAGCATTTT.

The CDR3: CASSFSQGARPLHF. The CDR3 coding sequence is TGTGCCAGCAGCTTCAGCCAGGGTGCCCGACCCCTCCACTTT. J is TRBJ1-6 and V is TRBV5-4; perhaps TRBD1 as D (5 bases). Germline V lookup: CDR1 SGHNT, CDR2 YYREEE (reference sequence). This CDR3 comprises 14 residues. Trimming removed 2 bases at V and 12 bases at J, with 15 bases between.

Note on this clone: The sample has other DNA sequences that encode this CDR3 too. This chain connects TRBV12-3 or TRBV12-4 to TRBJ2-7; the D gene is possibly TRBD1 (5 bases). The CDR3 has 12 amino acids. V lost 3 bases and J 4 bases, leaving 7 bases between the germline ends. CDR3 protein: CASSLQGYEQYF. DNA of the CDR3: TGTGCCAGCAGTTTGCAGGGTTACGAGCAGTACTTC.

The chain couples TRBV28 to TRBJ2-7; TRBD1 matches at 7 bases. CDR1 MDHEN and CDR2 SYDVKM come from the germline V gene. The CDR3 runs 12 residues. Trimming at V came to 3 bases and at J to 6 bases, leaving 2 bases not matched to a gene. CDR3 coding DNA: TGTGCCAGCAGTTTCAGGGGGACCGAGCAGTACTTC. Translating gives CASSFRGTEQYF.

V is TRBV2 and J is TRBJ2-3, with 12 nucleotides matching TRBD2. Germline CDR1 is SNHLY and CDR2 is FYNNEI. Trimming removed 3 bases from V and 5 bases from J; junction bases left unmatched: 6. This CDR3 has 16 residues. CDR3 sequence reads: CASSDTSGGRGDTQYF. The CDR3 coding sequence is TGTGCCAGCAGTGATACTAGCGGGGGGCGGGGAGATACGCAGTATTTT.

This CDR3 is CASSLGQGASYEQYF. The CDR3, as DNA: TGTGCCAGCAGCTTGGGGCAGGGCGCATCCTACGAGCAGTACTTC. This chain uses TRBV5-4 with TRBJ2-7, with TRBD1 as a possible D gene (5 bases). The V and J ends lost 0 bases and 1 base respectively, with 11 bases between them. The CDR3 sequence is 15 residues long. Germline V gives CDR1 SGHNT, CDR2 YYREEE (reference sequence).

This clone was counted only a few times. This rearrangement joins TRBV7-9 to TRBJ2-7; the D gene is possibly TRBD2 (6 bases). This CDR3 region has 12 residues. Germline loops: CDR1 SEHNR, CDR2 FQNEAQ (reference sequence). The V end lost 5 bases, the J end lost 3 bases, and 8 bases lay between the germline ends. The CDR3: CASSAGGYEQYF. The CDR3 DNA reads TGTGCCAGCAGCGCCGGGGGCTACGAGCAGTACTTC. Together with reference TRBV7-9 and TRBJ2-7, the CDR3 gives the full variable domain: DTGVSQNPRHKITKRGQNVTFRCDPISEHNRLYWYRQTLGQGPEFLTYFQNEAQLEKSRLLSDRFSAERPKGSFSTLEIQRTEQGDSAMYLCASSAGGYEQYFGPGTRLTVT.

The chain joins TRBV4-3 to TRBJ2-1, with 8 bases lining up with TRBD2. From germline, CDR1 is LGHNA and CDR2 YSLEER. J lost 3 bases, V lost 1 base, and 8 bases had no gene match. The length of the CDR3 is 17 residues. The DNA for the CDR3 is TGCGCCAGCAGCCAAGGTTCCGGGCGGGGGGTCTACAATGAGCAGTTCTTC. Translated: CASSQGSGRGVYNEQFF.

The rearrangement joins TRBV19 to TRBJ1-2; D call uncertain. The germline gives CDR1 LNHDA, CDR2 SQIVND (reference sequence). V was trimmed by 0 bases and J by 2 bases, leaving 7 bases between them. The CDR3 is 14 residues long. The CDR3, as DNA: TGTGCCAGTAGTATAGAACCCGGGAACTATGGCTACACCTTC. Translating gives CASSIEPGNYGYTF.

The V and J genes are TRBV19 and TRBJ1-5; D is possibly TRBD1 (5 bases). Trimming stripped 5 bases from V and 0 bases from J, with 14 bases between. There are 16 residues in the CDR3. Germline assignment: CDR1 LNHDA and CDR2 SQIVND (reference sequence). CDR3 sequence reads: CASSRQGAYSNQPQHF. In DNA, the CDR3 is TGTGCCAGTAGTCGCCAGGGTGCCTATAGCAATCAGCCCCAGCATTTT.

The CDR3 coding sequence is TGTGCCAGCAGTTTAGCGCAGACAGATGAAGCTTTCTTT. This gives the protein CASSLAQTDEAFF. The J gene is TRBJ1-1, the V gene TRBV12-3 or TRBV12-4; possible D gene TRBD1, 5 bases. V dropped 0 bases and J dropped 7 bases, with 9 bases sitting between them. The CDR3 loop spans 13 amino acids.

The chain employs TRBV28 and TRBJ1-3; TRBD1 matches at 7 bases. The germline gives CDR1 MDHEN, CDR2 SYDVKM. V shed 3 bases and J 0 bases; nucleotides not matched to a gene: 5. The CDR3 loop spans 16 amino acids. CDR3 protein: CASSFFGDSSGNTIYF. The CDR3 nucleotides read TGTGCCAGCAGTTTTTTCGGGGACAGCTCTGGAAACACCATATATTTT.

This clone was observed a handful of times. The chain couples TRBV29-1 to TRBJ1-1, with 10 bases lining up with TRBD1. The length of the CDR3 is 16 residues. Germline trimming cut 7 bases from V and 4 bases from J; bases unmatched to any gene: 15. From germline, CDR1 is SQVTM and CDR2 ANQGSEA. CDR3 DNA: TGCAGCGCTCCGGGACAGGGGCATACTGAGGCCACTGAAGCTTTCTTT. It translates to CSAPGQGHTEATEAFF.

CDR3 amino acids: CASSPVGGATGYNEQFF. CDR3 sequence (DNA): TGTGCCAGCAGCCCGGTGGGCGGCGCCACAGGATACAATGAGCAGTTCTTC. The chain links TRBV5-6 to TRBJ2-1, with D possibly matching TRBD1 (5 bases). Trimming removed 4 bases from V and 4 bases from J, with 21 bases in between. Germline lookup yields CDR1 SGHDT and CDR2 YYEEEE. The CDR3 is 17 residues long.

V and J are TRBV10-3 and TRBJ1-5, with TRBD1 matching over 8 bases. V gave up 5 bases and J gave up 4 bases; unmatched junction bases: 4. The CDR3 is 14 amino acids. The V gene's germline CDR1 is ENHRY and CDR2 SYGVKD. CDR3 protein: CAISTGQGNQPQHF. The CDR3 DNA is TGTGCCATCAGTACCGGACAGGGAAATCAGCCCCAGCATTTT.

This clone appeared a single time. Other DNA sequences from this sample encode an identical CDR3 as well. This rearrangement joins TRBV28 to TRBJ2-3, with 9 bases aligning to TRBD2. The CDR3 runs 16 residues. The junction had 2 bases not matched to a gene; V was cut back by 0 bases and J by 1 base. Germline V gene sequence: CDR1 MDHEN, CDR2 SYDVKM. CDR3 loop: CASSLWASGGTDTQYF. The DNA for the CDR3 is TGTGCCAGCAGTTTATGGGCTAGCGGGGGCACAGATACGCAGTATTTT.

This clone was counted once. This chain uses TRBV6-5 with TRBJ1-2; 7 bases line up with TRBD1. Germline V lookup: CDR1 MNHEY, CDR2 SVGAGI. V gave up 7 bases and J gave up 7 bases; unmatched junction bases: 9. The CDR3 consists of 13 residues. The CDR3 here is CASTLGGTGGYTF. The DNA of the CDR3 is TGTGCCAGCACCCTAGGGGGCACCGGTGGCTACACCTTC.

The CDR3 loop is CAISETGGQPQHF. CDR3 bases: TGTGCCATCAGTGAGACAGGGGGACAGCCCCAGCATTTT. The chain employs TRBV10-3 and TRBJ1-5; 8 bases fit TRBD1. Germline V gene lookup returns CDR1 ENHRY and CDR2 SYGVKD. The CDR3 extends over 13 amino acids. Trimming cost V 2 bases and J 7 bases; bases outside gene matches: 1.

The chain carries TRBV2 and TRBJ1-6, with 11 bases identical to TRBD1. J gave up 7 bases and V 4 bases, and 0 bases lay outside the gene matches. The CDR3 has 14 residues. The V gene's germline CDR1 is SNHLY and CDR2 FYNNEI. The DNA of the CDR3 is TGTGCCAGCAGTGGGGACAGGGGGAATTCACCCCTCCACTTT. Its translation is CASSGDRGNSPLHF.

This clone was found a few times. The chain joins TRBV10-3 to TRBJ2-1; D is uncertain. The ends were cut back, 6 bases at V and 3 bases at J, with 9 bases in the middle. CDR3 length equals 13 residues. The germline V gene encodes CDR1 ENHRY and CDR2 SYGVKD. This chain's CDR3 is CAIRGTDYNEQFF. The CDR3 DNA follows: TGTGCCATCAGGGGTACAGACTACAATGAGCAGTTCTTC.

The chain has TRBV2 and TRBJ1-1; TRBD1 matches at 8 bases. CDR3 length: 15 residues. Trimming at V came to 5 bases and at J to 5 bases, leaving 10 bases not matched to a gene. Germline V lookup: CDR1 SNHLY, CDR2 FYNNEI. The CDR3 protein is CASSQGQARETEAFF. CDR3 DNA sequence: TGTGCCAGCAGTCAGGGACAGGCTCGTGAAACTGAAGCTTTCTTT.

On this clone itself: A much larger clonotype is one base distant, so this may be a read error. The chain combines TRBV20-1 with TRBJ1-5; no clear D gene. V was pared by 3 bases and J by 2 bases, with 8 bases between. This CDR3 contains 13 residues. Per the germline V gene, CDR1 is DFQATT and CDR2 is SNEGSKA (reference sequence). The CDR3 reads CSASSGRNQPQHF. DNA for the CDR3: TGCAGTGCTAGTTCGGGTCGCAATCAGCCCCAGCATTTT.

The chain combines TRBV5-1 with TRBJ2-3, with D perhaps matching TRBD1 (6 bases). Germline CDR1 is SGHRS and CDR2 is YFSETQ. This CDR3 spans 15 amino acids. The germline V and J ends were trimmed by 4 bases and 3 bases, with 15 bases remaining between them. The CDR3 nucleotides are TGCGCCAGCAGCCCTGGACAGATGGTTACAGATACGCAGTATTTT. It specifies CASSPGQMVTDTQYF.

The rearrangement links TRBV5-5 to TRBJ2-7; TRBD1 matches 10 bases. The trim removed 0 bases at V and 6 bases at J, leaving 6 bases unmatched. Looked up from germline, CDR1 is SGHKS and CDR2 is YYEKEE (reference sequence). The CDR3 runs to 15 residues. DNA of the CDR3: TGTGCCAGCAGCTTGGGGGGACAGGGGCCTGGCGAGCAGTACTTC. Its protein product is CASSLGGQGPGEQYF.

The CDR3 bases are TGTGCCAGCAGCTTAGATCGTGGTCGACAGGGTAGGGGCGAGCAGTACTTC. Protein: CASSLDRGRQGRGEQYF. The rearrangement joins TRBV7-2 to TRBJ2-7, with 7 nucleotides matching TRBD1. The CDR3 is made up of 17 amino acids. The V segment lost 1 base and the J segment 6 bases; nucleotides outside the gene matches: 15. The germline V gene has CDR1 SGHTA and CDR2 FQGNSA.

J is TRBJ1-2 and V is TRBV6-5; the D gene is possibly TRBD1 (6 bases). The CDR3 is 14 residues long. Per germline, CDR1 MNHEY and CDR2 SVGAGI. V gave up 0 bases and J gave up 8 bases, with 13 bases separating them. CDR3: CASSYSYRDVGYTF. DNA of the CDR3: TGTGCCAGCAGTTACTCTTACAGGGACGTCGGCTACACCTTC.

The chain uses TRBV10-2 and TRBJ2-3, with D possibly TRBD2 on 7 matching bases. CDR1 is WSHSY and CDR2 is SAAADI in the germline V gene. Trimming removed 1 base from V and 3 bases from J, with 17 bases in between. This CDR3 spans 17 amino acids. CDR3 in DNA: TGCGCCAGCAGTGAGTGGCGGGGGCCCCAAAATACAGATACGCAGTATTTT. Translating gives CASSEWRGPQNTDTQYF.